These 20 T cell receptor beta chains originate from one sample sequenced in a study of OX40 agonist ivuxolimab in advanced cancers. TCRdb's table, derived via immunoSEQ multiplex PCR, lists solely in-frame clones and lacks some. Of approximately 75,000 clones listed, 90% are singletons. The specimen comprised CD4+ or CD8+ T cells sorted from blood, sampled in a trial of the OX40 agonist ivuxolimab. The receptors stem from an adult with an advanced solid tumor such as melanoma, head and neck, liver or kidney cancer.

This clone was seen only a few times. The chain joins TRBV29-1 to TRBJ1-2; D is possibly TRBD1 (6 bases). Deletions cut 6 bases from V and 7 bases from J, with 15 bases between. Germline V CDR1 and CDR2: SQVTM, ANQGSEA. The CDR3 extends over 12 amino acids. The chain's CDR3 is CSVLVGGLGYTF. CDR3 nucleotides: TGCAGCGTCTTAGTGGGGGGCCTTGGCTACACCTTC. Variable domain in full (rest from reference TRBV29-1 and TRBJ1-2): SAVISQKPSRDICQRGTSLTIQCQVDSQVTMMFWYRQQPGQSLTLIATANQGSEATYESGFVIDKFPISRPNLTFSTLTVSNMSPEDSSIYLCSVLVGGLGYTFGSGTRLTVV.

The CDR3 DNA follows: TGTGCCAGCAGCCAAAACACAGGGGGCGAGACCCAGTACTTC. Protein sequence: CASSQNTGGETQYF. This chain uses TRBV14 with TRBJ2-5; TRBD1 matches 9 bases. The germline V gene has CDR1 SGHDN and CDR2 FVKESK. The length of the CDR3 is 14 residues. V was pared by 2 bases and J by 5 bases, with 3 bases of the junction left unmatched.

The chain employs TRBV4-3 and TRBJ1-2; D is unresolved. Germline V gene lookup returns CDR1 LGHNA and CDR2 YSLEER. The CDR3 loop spans 13 amino acids. Trimming removed 1 base at V and 1 base at J, with 4 bases between. In DNA, the CDR3 is TGCGCCAGCAGCCAAGGGGTTAACTATGGCTACACCTTC. It translates to CASSQGVNYGYTF.

The chain links TRBV30 to TRBJ1-5; TRBD1 agrees at 8 bases. The CDR3 spans 14 residues. Germline V gene sequence: CDR1 GTSNPN, CDR2 SVGIG (reference sequence). V gave up 6 bases and J gave up 2 bases; unmatched junction bases: 6. The CDR3 region has the DNA TGTGCCTGTAGGACAGGGTCCGGCAATCAGCCCCAGCATTTT. Protein product: CACRTGSGNQPQHF.

This clone appeared a single time. V is TRBV6-6 and J is TRBJ1-4, with D perhaps TRBD1 (6 bases). The CDR3 runs to 15 residues. Trimming took off 3 bases at V and 8 bases at J, with 16 bases between the two ends. Germline values: CDR1 MNHNY, CDR2 SVGAGI (reference sequence). This CDR3 is CASSYLGAPREKLFF. CDR3 in DNA: TGTGCCAGCAGTTATCTGGGGGCGCCCCGGGAAAAACTGTTTTTT.

The chain uses TRBV6-1 and TRBJ1-2; 9 bases line up with TRBD1. Looked up from germline, CDR1 is MNHNS and CDR2 is SASEGT. The CDR3 has 14 residues. After removal of 6 bases from V and 3 bases from J, the junction contained 5 bases not matched to a gene. In DNA, the CDR3 is TGTGCCAGCAGAACCACAGGGGGCGACTATGGCTACACCTTC. This gives the protein CASRTTGGDYGYTF.

This clone came up once. The J gene is TRBJ2-1, the V gene TRBV4-1, with D uncertain. The length of the CDR3 is 15 residues. V gave up 1 base and J gave up 2 bases, with 9 bases separating them. CDR1 and CDR2 from the germline V gene are MGHRA and YSYEKL. CDR3 coding DNA: TGCGCCAGCAGCCAAGGCACTTATACCTACAATGAGCAGTTCTTC. The encoded protein is CASSQGTYTYNEQFF.

The chain joins TRBV19 to TRBJ1-4, with D unclear. Germline V gene data show CDR1 as LNHDA and CDR2 as SQIVND (reference sequence). The CDR3 consists of 14 residues. Between the trimmed V and J ends, which lost 3 bases and 7 bases, there was a span of 12 bases. CDR3 amino acids: CASSIGIGAEKLFF. The CDR3 nucleotides are TGTGCCAGTAGTATTGGAATAGGAGCTGAAAAACTGTTTTTT.

This chain joins TRBV6-4 and TRBJ1-4; D is uncertain. From germline, CDR1 is MRHNA and CDR2 SNTAGT. V shed 1 base and J shed 8 bases, with 5 bases lying between them. This CDR3 region has 12 residues. CDR3 bases: TGTGCCAGCAGTGACTACCTCGAAAAACTGTTTTTT. This translates into CASSDYLEKLFF.

Concerning this clone itself: Additional DNA sequences in this sample encode the identical CDR3. J is TRBJ2-1 and V is TRBV6-4, with 7 positions matching TRBD1. The V segment lost 5 bases and the J segment 8 bases; nucleotides outside the gene matches: 15. The CDR3 is made up of 16 amino acids. CDR1 MRHNA and CDR2 SNTAGT come from the germline V gene. For the CDR3, the DNA is TGTGCCAGCAGTAGCCGAGCGGCAGGGGGTGCCTATGAGCAGTTCTTC. As protein: CASSSRAAGGAYEQFF.

The chain has TRBV5-8 and TRBJ2-1; unclear D gene. The germline gives CDR1 SGHTS, CDR2 YDEGEE. The V end was cut by 3 bases, the J end by 5 bases, with 12 bases between. The CDR3 sequence is 14 residues long. The CDR3 nucleotides are TGTGCCAGCAGCTCCCGGACCTATAACAATGAGCAGTTCTTC. Amino acids: CASSSRTYNNEQFF.

The gene calls are TRBV5-1 and TRBJ2-7, with D hard to call. V shed 0 bases and J shed 2 bases, with 6 bases lying between them. Germline V lookup: CDR1 SGHRS, CDR2 YFSETQ. The CDR3 runs 13 residues. The CDR3 DNA follows: TGCGCCAGCAGCTTGGGTACTACCTACGAGCAGTACTTC. Its translation: CASSLGTTYEQYF.

CDR3 in DNA: TGTGCCAGCAGCTTCCTAGCGGGGGGCCACACTAGCACAGATACGCAGTATTTT. This sequence encodes CASSFLAGGHTSTDTQYF. The chain carries TRBV5-5 and TRBJ2-3, with 11 bases fitting TRBD2. The CDR3 loop spans 18 amino acids. Germline values: CDR1 SGHKS, CDR2 YYEKEE (reference sequence). V trimming: 2 bases; J trimming: 0 bases; junction bases outside the gene matches: 8.

The chain joins TRBV29-1 to TRBJ2-5; D unresolved. The V end lost 2 bases, the J end lost 5 bases, and 15 bases lay between the germline ends. This CDR3 comprises 14 residues. Germline lookup yields CDR1 SQVTM and CDR2 ANQGSEA. CDR3 sequence: CSVESSQPGETQYF. Written as DNA, the CDR3 is TGCAGCGTTGAAAGTTCCCAACCCGGGGAGACCCAGTACTTC.

The chain is built from TRBV9 and TRBJ2-5; 7 positions match TRBD1. Germline-derived CDR1 and CDR2 are SGDLS and YYNGEE. This CDR3 contains 15 residues. The junction had 8 bases not matched to a gene; V was cut back by 4 bases and J by 2 bases. For the CDR3, the DNA is TGTGCCAGCAGCCGGCAAGTGGGACAGCAAGAGACCCAGTACTTC. Protein sequence: CASSRQVGQQETQYF.

V and J are TRBV6-5 and TRBJ2-7; TRBD2 matches 9 bases. Germline values: CDR1 MNHEY, CDR2 SVGAGI. The CDR3 spans 15 residues. V trimming: 0 bases; J trimming: 8 bases; junction bases outside the gene matches: 8. The CDR3 DNA is TGTGCCAGCAGTTACTCCGCCCTAGCGGGGTATCAGCAGTACTTC. It yields the protein CASSYSALAGYQQYF.

J is TRBJ1-5 and V is TRBV10-3; 9 nucleotides match TRBD1. The length of the CDR3 is 17 residues. J lost 1 base, V lost 0 bases, and 4 bases had no gene match. CDR1 is ENHRY and CDR2 is SYGVKD in the germline V gene. This chain's CDR3 is CAISESIGTGSNQPQHF. CDR3 DNA: TGTGCCATCAGTGAGTCGATAGGGACAGGGAGCAATCAGCCCCAGCATTTT.

The CDR3 nucleotides are TGCGCCAGCAGCTTGGCGATCAGCGGGAGTGGGTACAATGAGCAGTTCTTC. It yields the protein CASSLAISGSGYNEQFF. The V call is TRBV5-1, the J call TRBJ2-1, with 8 bases that match TRBD2. The trim removed 0 bases at V and 4 bases at J, leaving 9 bases unmatched. This CDR3 has 17 residues. Germline V gene sequence: CDR1 SGHRS, CDR2 YFSETQ.

V usage is TRBV2 and J usage is TRBJ2-3; D unclear. Germline-derived CDR1 and CDR2 are SNHLY and FYNNEI. Trimming took off 6 bases at V and 2 bases at J, with 18 bases between the two ends. This CDR3 region has 16 residues. CDR3 coding DNA: TGTGCCAGCAGATCCAATCCCAACCCCCTCACAGATACGCAGTATTTT. Amino acid sequence: CASRSNPNPLTDTQYF.

As regards this clone: Other DNA variants within this sample encode the same CDR3. The gene calls are TRBV7-2 and TRBJ1-1, with D unresolved. Trimming removed 2 bases at V and 2 bases at J, with 9 bases between. Per the germline V gene, CDR1 is SGHTA and CDR2 is FQGNSA. CDR3 size: 14 residues. This CDR3 reads CASSLQGGNTEAFF. CDR3 nucleotides: TGTGCCAGCAGCTTACAAGGCGGCAACACTGAAGCTTTCTTT.